This T cell receptor beta chain came from a study of control samples from healthy donors and cancer patients. Method: immunoSEQ multiplex PCR; TCRdb's copy keeps in-frame clones and lacks some. The sample shows about 120,000 clones, roughly 88% of them seen only once. The junction had 5 bases not matched to a gene; V was cut back by 3 bases and J by 2 bases. The CDR3 contains 15 residues. Germline loops: CDR1 LGHDT, CDR2 YNNKEL (reference sequence). This clonotype was sampled from a woman aged 55-69 years with lung cancer. The V gene is TRBV3-1 (or the pseudogene TRBV3-2), the J gene TRBJ1-2, with 8 bases lining up with TRBD1. The sequenced sample was PBMCs. In nucleotides, the CDR3 is TGTGCCAGCAGCCAGCGGACAGGGACGAACTATGGCTACACCTTC. Protein product: CASSQRTGTNYGYTF.